This TCR beta chain appears in the sequencing data of a study of neurological immune-mediated disorders. Specified time point: longitudinal time-point 2. Unsorted libraries used 2 million PBMCs kept at -80 degrees C. The CDR3 totals 13 residues. Germline loops: CDR1 MDHEN, CDR2 SYDVKM. V lost 6 bases to trimming and J lost 8 bases, with 16 bases between them. TCRdb passed the 5' RACE reads through MiXCR, listing each CDR3 protein once. The sample contains approximately 80,000 distinct CDR3 sequences, almost 6% of which appear only once. At least ten counts were recorded for this clonotype. Its matching antigen is unknown. Findings and limits, study-wide: The expanded clones of different subjects shared no CDR3 amino acid sequences (suggesting private repertoires in all groups). The greatest TCR clonal expansion appeared in HTLV-1-associated myelopathy and the smallest, falling below healthy controls, in multiple sclerosis.

The rearrangement uses TRBV28 and TRBJ1-2; no clear D gene. Material for sequencing was PBMCs. This sequence originates from a woman aged 55-69 years with multiple sclerosis. CDR3: CASSLERVRGYTF. Written as DNA, the CDR3 is TGTGCCAGCAGCCTGGAGAGGGTTAGAGGCTACACCTTC.